This is a list of T cell receptor beta chains from one sample in a study of cytomegalovirus exposure and HLA in healthy donors. The repertoire was sequenced with immunoSEQ multiplex PCR; TCRdb's copy has only in-frame clones and lacks some. The table lists approximately 140,000 clones, about 80% of them singletons. Sequencing was carried out using PBMCs. The receptor set was obtained from a man aged 35 to 55 in good health and CMV-seropositive. CDR3s leave out the opening cysteine and the closing phenylalanine or tryptophan. The order of the fields is V gene, J gene, CDR3 protein.

V gene: TRBV27; J gene: TRBJ1-2; CDR3 protein: ASSSGTGFYGYT
V gene: TRBV15; J gene: TRBJ2-2; CDR3 protein: ATSRDLAGNTGELF
V gene: TRBV2; J gene: TRBJ1-1; CDR3 protein: ASTGGPSTQAF
V gene: TRBV18; J gene: TRBJ1-2; CDR3 protein: ASSPLRGVYGYT
V gene: TRBV6-1; J gene: TRBJ2-1; CDR3 protein: ASSIAGNNEQF
V gene: TRBV15; J gene: TRBJ2-3; CDR3 protein: ATSKRLASGKGPDTQY
V gene: TRBV28; J gene: TRBJ2-7; CDR3 protein: ASSRRSGGAYEQY
V gene: TRBV6-5; J gene: TRBJ2-3; CDR3 protein: ASSYQAGETGDTQY
V gene: TRBV4-3; J gene: TRBJ1-1; CDR3 protein: ASSQDQDRNTEAF
V gene: TRBV5-6; J gene: TRBJ1-1; CDR3 protein: ASSLTSRGQAF
V gene: TRBV19; J gene: TRBJ2-2; CDR3 protein: ASSGGTSGSLGTGELF
V gene: TRBV27; J gene: TRBJ2-1; CDR3 protein: ASSPLTFSGRSYNEQF
V gene: TRBV15; J gene: TRBJ2-7; CDR3 protein: ATSRDRTGVEQY
V gene: TRBV11-2; J gene: TRBJ2-3; CDR3 protein: ASSFRGVGLAGGTDTQY
V gene: TRBV5-1; J gene: TRBJ1-6; CDR3 protein: ASSLETGAGSPLH
V gene: TRBV5-4; J gene: TRBJ2-2; CDR3 protein: ATPLNTGELF
V gene: TRBV12-5; J gene: TRBJ2-7; CDR3 protein: ASGLIGTSGSIYEQY
V gene: TRBV18; J gene: TRBJ1-5; CDR3 protein: ASSPKSSTAGNQPQH
V gene: TRBV5-4; J gene: TRBJ2-3; CDR3 protein: ASSLAARGDTQY
V gene: TRBV9; J gene: TRBJ2-7; CDR3 protein: ASSDGSSYEQY
V gene: TRBV30; J gene: TRBJ1-4; CDR3 protein: AWSPQATRSEKLF
V gene: TRBV19; J gene: TRBJ2-3; CDR3 protein: ASTRGGTDTQY
V gene: TRBV28; J gene: TRBJ1-5; CDR3 protein: ASSSRLLADQPQH
V gene: TRBV2; J gene: TRBJ2-3; CDR3 protein: ASRYIAGVGTDTQY
V gene: TRBV2; J gene: TRBJ2-3; CDR3 protein: ASSEGLAGVGRDTQY
V gene: TRBV7-9; J gene: TRBJ1-1; CDR3 protein: ASSRTGGNTEAF
V gene: TRBV5-6; J gene: TRBJ1-6; CDR3 protein: ASSFFRGRSPLH
V gene: TRBV19; J gene: TRBJ1-5; CDR3 protein: ASSMGSGFDQPQH
V gene: TRBV9; J gene: TRBJ1-4; CDR3 protein: ASSVGGTGSEKLF
V gene: TRBV25-1; J gene: TRBJ2-5; CDR3 protein: ASSEYGRAGETQY
V gene: TRBV2; J gene: TRBJ2-2; CDR3 protein: ASSPTSGRAGTGELF
V gene: TRBV2; J gene: TRBJ1-2; CDR3 protein: ASSAQDTYGYT